This T cell receptor beta chain appears in the sequencing data of a study of CD8+ T cells in alopecia areata. Turning to the study itself: Severity scores in treated patients reflected the percentage of scalp affected. Study-level results: Clonality exceeded that of normal scalp in lesional scalp, most notably in alopecia totalis/universalis. Many expanded lesional clones persisted in scalp and blood during tofacitinib treatment.

In its sample, this clone was seen once. Its antigen is as yet unknown. The treatment denotes: oral pan-JAK inhibitor, 5-10 mg twice daily. CDR1 SQVTM and CDR2 ANQGSEA come from the germline V gene. The germline V and J ends were trimmed by 6 bases and 0 bases, with 9 bases remaining between them. This CDR3 spans 12 amino acids. cDNA serving as the sequencing template came from extracted, reverse transcribed RNA. Clones were read by immunoSEQ multiplex PCR, and TCRdb kept only the in-frame ones, dropping some. The sample comprises around 190,000 clones, 60% of which are singletons, and under 1.2% rests with the top ten.

The specimen was CD4+ T cells sorted from blood, collected at week 24, from a patient treated with tofacitinib. The receptor was derived from a human donor with alopecia areata. The chain couples TRBV29-1 to TRBJ2-7; either TRBD1 or TRBD2 may supply D (5 bases each). CDR3 in DNA: TGCAGCGTGACGGGGCACTCCTACGAGCAGTACTTC. Protein product: CSVTGHSYEQYF.